A selection of T cell receptor beta chains follows, all from one sample in a study of technical replicates of blood from several donors. Sequenced by immunoSEQ multiplex PCR; TCRdb stores in-frame clones only, minus some. The sample consists of almost 70,000 clones, about nine tenths of them appearing once. The sample comprised PBMCs. Receptors were obtained from a human donor in good health. Some clones in this sample may be carry-over from other donors' samples. Each CDR3 is given with its conserved first and last residue. Only part of the rows carry a size: once, few, many, or a class if the clone is expanded.

clone size	J gene	V gene	CDR3 protein
.	TRBJ2-7	TRBV5-6	CASSSPGTYEQYF
.	TRBJ2-6	TRBV5-4	CASSLAGLAGYSGANVLTF
.	TRBJ1-5	TRBV23-1	CASSRLDSEGGQPQHF
.	TRBJ2-7	TRBV4-2	CASSQSTGTYEQYF
.	TRBJ2-7	TRBV4-3	CASSQDPDSYEQYF
.	TRBJ2-2	TRBV11-3	CASSTPRVAGGPWSTGELFF
.	TRBJ2-4	TRBV5-1	CASSLDGSQYF
.	TRBJ1-6	TRBV2	CASRGQGNSPLHF
.	TRBJ2-7	TRBV29-1	CSVGGDTYEQYF
.	TRBJ1-2	TRBV19	CASSIDRGINGYTF
large	TRBJ1-1	TRBV4-1	CASSQAQGASNTEAFF
.	TRBJ2-2	TRBV5-1	CASSLVLAGGTGELFF
.	TRBJ2-1	TRBV7-6	CASSLGDREQFF
.	TRBJ1-2	TRBV7-2	CASSLVGTGGNGYTF
.	TRBJ2-3	TRBV5-1	CASSPGQRSTDTQYF
.	TRBJ2-5	TRBV7-7	CASSRQRGRGGETQYF
.	TRBJ2-1	TRBV30	CAWGQQGASEQFF
.	TRBJ1-2	TRBV5-1	CASSQNVGSQGQGDYGYTF
.	TRBJ1-5	TRBV30	CAWSRTGNNQPQHF
few	TRBJ2-2	TRBV10-3	CAISELGHTGELFF
.	TRBJ1-5	TRBV6-5	CASSYTTGYGQPQHF
.	TRBJ1-2	TRBV5-4	CASSLEDRDNTF
.	TRBJ2-5	TRBV7-2	CASSLGRERGRKETQYF
.	TRBJ2-7	TRBV5-4	CASSLWDSSYEQYF
once	TRBJ2-3	TRBV12-5	CASGFPRWVAGTGPDTQYF
.	TRBJ1-1	TRBV6-6	CASSYDSSTEAFF
.	TRBJ2-7	TRBV29-1	CSVEDFGYEQYF
.	TRBJ1-2	TRBV7-9	CASSPDVGQGFGGYTF
.	TRBJ1-1	TRBV29-1	CSVGGRNTEAFF